The 20 T cell receptor beta chains below were found in one sample sequenced in a study of vaccination effects on CD4 cells after COVID-19. Sequencing in the ViraFEST assay came after antigen-specific CD4+ T cells had been expanded with viral peptide pools, which were used to stimulate PBMC. Isolation of CD4+ T cells took place after 10 days of culture. Participants got two doses of BNT162b2 or mRNA-1273 vaccine. Their antigens remain unidentified. Data came from immunoSEQ multiplex PCR; TCRdb stores just in-frame clones and leaves some out. This table has about 69,000 clones, roughly 74% appearing once. This sample comprised CD4+ T cells from PBMCs cultured with HCoV-229E spike peptides, obtained after COVID-19 vaccination. These receptors came from a human donor who received a COVID-19 vaccine.

The sample holds a few counts of this clone. The V gene is TRBV19, the J gene TRBJ2-3, with 7 bases matching TRBD1. CDR3 length: 16 residues. The V gene end was trimmed by 0 bases and the J gene end by 0 bases; junction bases not matched to a gene: 3. Germline CDR1 LNHDA, CDR2 SQIVND (reference sequence). The CDR3 is CASSIDDRESTDTQYF. Here the CDR3 DNA reads TGTGCCAGTAGTATAGATGACAGGGAGAGCACAGATACGCAGTATTTT. Full variable domain (remainder filled in from reference TRBV19 and TRBJ2-3): DGGITQSPKYLFRKEGQNVTLSCEQNLNHDAMYWYRQDPGQGLRLIYYSQIVNDFQKGDIAEGYSVSREKKESFPLTVTSAQKNPTAFYLCASSIDDRESTDTQYFGPGTRLTVL.

This clone was seen only a few times. The chain joins TRBV6-1 to TRBJ1-5; 7 nucleotides line up with TRBD1. From germline, CDR1 is MNHNS and CDR2 SASEGT. V lost 3 bases to trimming and J lost 3 bases; unmatched junction nucleotides: 8. The CDR3 is made up of 16 amino acids. The CDR3 reads CASSDGWTGNNQPQHF. The CDR3 coding sequence is TGTGCCAGCAGTGACGGATGGACAGGCAACAATCAGCCCCAGCATTTT.

This chain joins TRBV4-3 and TRBJ2-3; TRBD1 is a possible D gene (6 bases). The V end lost 4 bases, the J end lost 2 bases, and 10 bases lay between the germline ends. CDR3 length: 14 residues. Germline V gene lookup returns CDR1 LGHNA and CDR2 YSLEER. The chain's CDR3 is CASSPGTITDTQYF. In DNA, the CDR3 is TGCGCCAGCAGCCCTGGGACAATCACAGATACGCAGTATTTT.

The chain uses TRBV2 and TRBJ1-5; D remains ambiguous. The CDR3 has 12 amino acids. Trimming cost V 4 bases and J 2 bases, with 3 bases left between them. CDR1 SNHLY and CDR2 FYNNEI come from the germline V gene. CDR3 in amino acids: CASSAGNQPQHF. The CDR3 region has the DNA TGTGCCAGCAGTGCAGGCAATCAGCCCCAGCATTTT.

This rearrangement joins TRBV28 to TRBJ1-1, with 9 bases fitting TRBD1. Trimming cost V 7 bases and J 5 bases; bases outside gene matches: 8. The CDR3 runs to 14 residues. CDR1 is MDHEN, CDR2 SYDVKM, per germline. The CDR3: CASKKQGARTEAFF. DNA for the CDR3: TGTGCCAGCAAAAAACAGGGGGCGCGGACTGAAGCTTTCTTT.

This rearrangement joins TRBV19 to TRBJ1-3; TRBD1 agrees at 9 bases. The CDR3 is 18 residues long. From germline, CDR1 is LNHDA and CDR2 SQIVND (reference sequence). V lost 3 bases to trimming and J lost 2 bases; unmatched junction nucleotides: 11. CDR3 loop: CASSMVPPGQGTGNTIYF. Here the CDR3 DNA reads TGTGCCAGTAGTATGGTCCCCCCAGGACAGGGGACTGGAAACACCATATATTTT.

J is TRBJ1-2 and V is TRBV18, with D uncertain. The CDR3 spans 14 residues. The V gene's germline CDR1 is KGHSH and CDR2 LQKENI. V lost 0 bases, J lost 7 bases, and 12 bases lay in between. The chain's CDR3 is CASSPPGVLGGYTF. The CDR3, as DNA: TGTGCCAGCTCACCACCTGGGGTGCTGGGTGGCTACACCTTC.

The chain joins TRBV14 to TRBJ2-1; D unresolved. Germline CDR1 is SGHDN and CDR2 is FVKESK. This CDR3 has 14 amino acids. Between the trimmed V and J ends, which lost 0 bases and 4 bases, there was a span of 7 bases. CDR3 sequence (DNA): TGTGCCAGCAGCCAAGATACCTGGTACAATGAGCAGTTCTTC. Protein: CASSQDTWYNEQFF.

The V gene is TRBV13, the J gene TRBJ1-2, with TRBD1 matching 7 bases. The CDR3 consists of 13 residues. V was pared by 5 bases and J by 12 bases, with 12 bases of the junction left unmatched. CDR1 PRHDT and CDR2 FYEKMQ come from the germline V gene (reference sequence). CDR3 region: CASSLRPSTGHTF. The CDR3 DNA sequence: TGTGCCAGCAGCCTTAGACCCTCGACAGGGCACACCTTC.

This clone was counted a few times. This chain connects TRBV30 to TRBJ1-5; TRBD1 aligns across 8 bases. CDR1 and CDR2 from the germline V gene are GTSNPN and SVGIG (reference sequence). The CDR3 is 14 residues long. J was trimmed by 7 bases and V by 3 bases; bases with no gene match: 8. The DNA of the CDR3 is TGTGCCTGGAGCGCTAGACAGGGGATACAGCCCCAGCATTTT. It translates to CAWSARQGIQPQHF.

A single count supports this clone. The chain links TRBV5-1 to TRBJ1-1, with TRBD1 matching over 8 bases. The CDR3 length is 15 residues. After removal of 1 base from V and 8 bases from J, the junction contained 10 bases not matched to a gene. From germline, CDR1 is SGHRS and CDR2 YFSETQ. The CDR3 protein is CASSLLGTGEAEAFF. CDR3 nucleotides: TGCGCCAGCAGCTTGTTGGGGACAGGAGAAGCGGAAGCTTTCTTT.

The chain carries TRBV9 and TRBJ2-2; 7 nucleotides agree with TRBD1. Losses at the gene ends were 4 bases for V and 0 bases for J; bases not matched to a gene: 12. This CDR3 region has 18 residues. Germline V gene lookup returns CDR1 SGDLS and CDR2 YYNGEE. CDR3 DNA sequence: TGTGCCAGCAGCTTTAGGGACAGCCAAAATGCGAACACCGGGGAGCTGTTTTTT. It specifies CASSFRDSQNANTGELFF.

The chain carries TRBV7-9 and TRBJ2-5; TRBD1 agrees at 7 bases. There are 13 residues in the CDR3. Trimming at V came to 6 bases and at J to 5 bases, leaving 6 bases not matched to a gene. Looked up from germline, CDR1 is SEHNR and CDR2 is FQNEAQ (reference sequence). As DNA, the CDR3 is TGTGCCAGCAGAACAGGGGAACGGGAGACCCAGTACTTC. Amino acids: CASRTGERETQYF.

This chain joins TRBV11-3 and TRBJ2-7; perhaps TRBD2 as D (6 bases). Germline values: CDR1 SGHNT, CDR2 YENEEA. The V gene lost 3 bases and the J gene lost 3 bases, with 15 bases spanning the gap. The CDR3 sequence is 15 residues long. For the CDR3, the DNA is TGTGCCAGCAGCTTTAGGCTGGGACTGAACTACGAGCAGTACGTC. Encoded protein: CASSFRLGLNYEQYV.

This clone was counted a few times. As DNA, the CDR3 is TGTGCCAGCAGCTTCGACAGGGGGATGAACACTGAAGCTTTCTTT. Residues: CASSFDRGMNTEAFF. The rearrangement links TRBV5-4 to TRBJ1-1, with 9 bases fitting TRBD1. The CDR3 has 15 amino acids. Germline V gives CDR1 SGHNT, CDR2 YYREEE (reference sequence). The trim removed 2 bases at V and 0 bases at J, leaving 2 bases unmatched.

V is TRBV12-3 or TRBV12-4 and J is TRBJ2-5; D is uncertain. Trimming stripped 3 bases from V and 1 base from J, with 6 bases between. The CDR3 length is 13 residues. Here the CDR3 reads CASSFYVQETQYF. The CDR3 DNA sequence: TGTGCCAGCAGTTTTTATGTCCAAGAGACCCAGTACTTC.

The J gene is TRBJ2-3, the V gene TRBV7-2; a weak D match, TRBD2 (6 bases). The CDR3 totals 17 residues. Germline V gene sequence: CDR1 SGHTA, CDR2 FQGNSA. Between the trimmed V and J ends, which lost 2 bases and 2 bases, there was a span of 17 bases. CDR3 bases: TGTGCCAGCAGCTTATTTAGCCTTGCGGGGACCACAGATACGCAGTATTTT. Translation: CASSLFSLAGTTDTQYF. The full variable domain, completed using reference TRBV7-2 and TRBJ2-3, is GAGVSQSPSNKVTEKGKDVELRCDPISGHTALYWYRQSLGQGLEFLIYFQGNSAPDKSGLPSDRFSAERTGGSVSTLTIQRTQQEDSAVYLCASSLFSLAGTTDTQYFGPGTRLTVL.

The chain employs TRBV4-3 and TRBJ2-5; TRBD1 aligns across 8 bases. This CDR3 has 17 amino acids. Germline V gene data show CDR1 as LGHNA and CDR2 as YSLEER. V lost 2 bases to trimming and J lost 7 bases; unmatched junction nucleotides: 15. CDR3 sequence (DNA): TGCGCCAGCAGCCAAAACCCCCACAGGGGGAATATTGGGACCCAGTACTTC. Encoded protein: CASSQNPHRGNIGTQYF.

V and J are TRBV7-2 and TRBJ2-3, with D perhaps matching TRBD1 (5 bases). Germline CDR1 reads SGHTA; CDR2 reads FQGNSA. This CDR3 region has 14 residues. Trimming pared 4 bases from V and 2 bases from J, leaving 10 bases between. CDR3 in amino acids: CASSSSGYTDTQYF. For the CDR3, the DNA is TGTGCCAGCAGCTCCTCAGGGTACACAGATACGCAGTATTTT.

This chain uses TRBV18 with TRBJ1-2, with a weak D call TRBD1 (6 bases). V was trimmed by 3 bases and J by 5 bases, leaving 16 bases between them. Germline CDR1 is KGHSH and CDR2 is LQKENI. The CDR3 length is 15 residues. In DNA form, the CDR3 reads TGTGCCAGCTCACCGTCAGCAGGGGACGGGTATGGCTACACCTTC. It yields the protein CASSPSAGDGYGYTF.